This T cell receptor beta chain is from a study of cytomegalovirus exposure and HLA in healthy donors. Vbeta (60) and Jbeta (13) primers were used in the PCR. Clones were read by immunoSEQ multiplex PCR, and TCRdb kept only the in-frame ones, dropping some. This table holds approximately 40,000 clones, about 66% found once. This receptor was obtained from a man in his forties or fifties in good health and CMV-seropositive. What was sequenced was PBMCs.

Written as DNA, the CDR3 is TGTGCCAGCAGTCCGGACAGGGGATACTACGAGCAGTACTTC. Residues: CASSPDRGYYEQYF. This chain connects TRBV6-5 to TRBJ2-7; 9 bases fit TRBD1. Germline assignment: CDR1 MNHEY and CDR2 SVGAGI. The CDR3 totals 14 residues. J was trimmed by 3 bases and V by 5 bases; bases with no gene match: 5.